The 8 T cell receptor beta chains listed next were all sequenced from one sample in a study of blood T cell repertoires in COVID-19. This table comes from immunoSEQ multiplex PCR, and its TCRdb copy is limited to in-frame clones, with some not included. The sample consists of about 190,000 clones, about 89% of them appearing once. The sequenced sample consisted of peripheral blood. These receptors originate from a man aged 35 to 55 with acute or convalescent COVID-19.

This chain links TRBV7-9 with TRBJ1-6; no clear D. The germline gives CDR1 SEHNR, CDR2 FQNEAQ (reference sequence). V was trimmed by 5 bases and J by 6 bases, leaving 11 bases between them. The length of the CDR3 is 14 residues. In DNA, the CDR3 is TGTGCCAGCAGCGGAGATGTGATTAATTCACCCCTCCACTTT. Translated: CASSGDVINSPLHF.

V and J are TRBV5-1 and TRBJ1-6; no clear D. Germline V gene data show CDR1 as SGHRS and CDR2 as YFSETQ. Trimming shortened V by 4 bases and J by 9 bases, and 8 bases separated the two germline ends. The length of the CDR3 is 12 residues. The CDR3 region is CASSKSGSPLHF. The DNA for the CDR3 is TGCGCCAGCAGCAAATCAGGTTCACCCCTCCACTTT.

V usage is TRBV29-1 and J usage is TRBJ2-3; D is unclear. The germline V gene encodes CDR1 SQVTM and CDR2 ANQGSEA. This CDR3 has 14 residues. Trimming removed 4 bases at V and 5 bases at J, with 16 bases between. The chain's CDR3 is CSVGSLRSVDTQYF. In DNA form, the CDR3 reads TGCAGCGTTGGTTCTCTTCGCTCAGTAGATACGCAGTATTTT.

Written as DNA, the CDR3 is TGTGCCAGCAGCCCAGGACAAATCTCTGGAAACACCATATATTTT. Its translation: CASSPGQISGNTIYF. The chain employs TRBV5-4 and TRBJ1-3; D might be TRBD1 (5 bases). The germline V gene encodes CDR1 SGHNT and CDR2 YYREEE (reference sequence). V was shortened by 4 bases and J by 0 bases, with 11 bases between the two germline ends. The CDR3 spans 15 residues.

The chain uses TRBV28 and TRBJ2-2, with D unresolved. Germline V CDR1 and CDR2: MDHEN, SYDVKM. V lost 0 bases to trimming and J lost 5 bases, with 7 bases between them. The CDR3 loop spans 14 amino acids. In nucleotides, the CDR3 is TGTGCCAGCAGTTTATGGAAAGCTACCGGGGAGCTGTTTTTT. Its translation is CASSLWKATGELFF.

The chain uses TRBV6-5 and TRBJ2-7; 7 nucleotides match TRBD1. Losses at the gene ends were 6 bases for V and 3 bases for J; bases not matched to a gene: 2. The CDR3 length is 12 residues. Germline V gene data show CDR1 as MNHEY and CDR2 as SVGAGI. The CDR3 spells CASRTGNYEQYF. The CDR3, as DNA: TGTGCCAGCAGGACAGGGAACTACGAGCAGTACTTC.

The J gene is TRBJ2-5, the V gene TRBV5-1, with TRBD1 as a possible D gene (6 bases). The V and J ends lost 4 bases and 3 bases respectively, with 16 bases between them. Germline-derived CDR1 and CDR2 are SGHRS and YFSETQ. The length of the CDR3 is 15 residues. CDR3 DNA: TGCGCCAGCAGCCTGAGGGGGACGGACGAAGAGACCCAGTACTTC. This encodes CASSLRGTDEETQYF.

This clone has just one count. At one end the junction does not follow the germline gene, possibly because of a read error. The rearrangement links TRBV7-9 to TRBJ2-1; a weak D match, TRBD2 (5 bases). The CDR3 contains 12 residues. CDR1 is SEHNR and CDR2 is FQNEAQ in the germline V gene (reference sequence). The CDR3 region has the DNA TGTGCCAGCAGCCTAGCTAGCAATGAGCAGTTCTTC. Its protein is CASSLASNEQFF.